This T cell receptor beta chain is drawn from a study of shared clonotypes between healthy human individuals. Sequencing was performed with immunoSEQ multiplex PCR; in TCRdb, only in-frame clones are kept and a portion is missing. Of fewer than 2.5 million clones listed, 93% are singletons. The CDR3 consists of 12 residues. Germline CDR1 MDHEN, CDR2 SYDVKM. V lost 6 bases to trimming and J lost 8 bases, with 13 bases between them. This clonotype was obtained from a man aged 18 to 29 in good health. Some clones in this sample may be carry-over from other donors' samples. This rearrangement joins TRBV28 to TRBJ1-1, with no clear D. The sample was naive CD4+ T cells from PBMCs. Subset described: CD45RA+ positively selected. The CDR3: CASSPGSREAFF. The CDR3 region has the DNA TGTGCCAGCAGCCCCGGGTCGAGAGAAGCTTTCTTT.